A selection of T cell receptor beta chains follows, all from one sample in a study of shared clonotypes between healthy human individuals. This table comes from immunoSEQ multiplex PCR, and its TCRdb copy is limited to in-frame clones, with some not included. The sample lists about 1.5 million clones; 95% to 99% were seen once. The specimen was naive CD4+ T cells sorted from blood. The receptors shown here come from a man between 25 and 39 years old in good health. The CDR3 runs from the conserved cysteine through the conserved F or W. D genes are given only for firm matches.

j_gene,v_gene,len,d_gene,CDR3nt,CDR3aa
TRBJ2-1,TRBV11-2,17,TRBD2,TGTGCCAGCAGTCCGAACCTAGCGGGAGGTTCGTACAATGAGCAGTTCTTC,CASSPNLAGGSYNEQFF
TRBJ2-1,TRBV5-1,15,NA,TGCGCCAGCAGGTGGATGGGGGAGGCCCACAATGAGCAGTTCTTC,CASRWMGEAHNEQFF
TRBJ2-7,TRBV5-4,15,TRBD2,TGTGCCAGCAGCCTCGGGACTAGCGGGGCCTACGAGCAGTACTTC,CASSLGTSGAYEQYF
TRBJ1-5,TRBV7-9,15,NA,TGTGCCAGCAGCCTCGGGGATAATAGCAATCAGCCCCAGCATTTT,CASSLGDNSNQPQHF
TRBJ2-5,TRBV5-1,13,NA,TGCGCCAGCAGCGCTTGGGCACAAGAGACCCAGTACTTC,CASSAWAQETQYF
TRBJ2-5,TRBV9,14,NA,TGTGCCAGCAGCCCTCCCGGAGGGGTGGAGACCCAGTACTTC,CASSPPGGVETQYF
TRBJ2-2,TRBV9,15,TRBD1,TGTGCCAGCAACGAAAGACAGGGGGCACCCGGGGAGCTGTTTTTT,CASNERQGAPGELFF
TRBJ2-1,TRBV19,15,TRBD2,TGTGCCAGTAAGGCACGACTAGCGGGATCTGCTGAGCAGTTCTTC,CASKARLAGSAEQFF
TRBJ2-3,TRBV9,16,NA,TGTGCCAGCAGCGACGACAGCTTCGGACCGTCAGATACGCAGTATTTT,CASSDDSFGPSDTQYF
TRBJ1-2,TRBV28,15,NA,TGTGCCAGCAGTCCCCGGGGCAGGGACCACTATGGCTACACCTTC,CASSPRGRDHYGYTF